One sample yielded the 11 T cell receptor beta chains listed below, sequenced in a study of cytomegalovirus exposure and HLA in healthy donors. Clones were read by immunoSEQ multiplex PCR, and TCRdb kept only the in-frame ones, dropping some. This sample carries 150,000 to 200,000 clones, around 85% of them seen once, and the ten largest clones take around 2%. The sample consisted of PBMCs. The receptor set was obtained from a man aged 25 to 40 in good health and CMV-seropositive.

The chain employs TRBV7-2 and TRBJ1-5, with 10 bases matching TRBD1. Trimming at V came to 4 bases and at J to 6 bases, leaving 9 bases not matched to a gene. The germline gives CDR1 SGHTA, CDR2 FQGNSA. The CDR3 runs 16 residues. This CDR3 is CASSSGQGVRGQPQHF. CDR3 nucleotides: TGTGCCAGCAGCTCCGGACAGGGGGTCCGAGGTCAGCCCCAGCATTTT. Full variable domain (missing parts from reference TRBV7-2 and TRBJ1-5): GAGVSQSPSNKVTEKGKDVELRCDPISGHTALYWYRQSLGQGLEFLIYFQGNSAPDKSGLPSDRFSAERTGGSVSTLTIQRTQQEDSAVYLCASSSGQGVRGQPQHFGDGTRLSIL.

The genes are TRBV5-4 and TRBJ2-5, with D possibly matching TRBD1 (5 bases). This CDR3 has 13 residues. V shed 2 bases and J shed 1 base, with 6 bases lying between them. CDR1 and CDR2 (germline): SGHNT, YYREEE (reference sequence). DNA for the CDR3: TGTGCCAGCAGCTTAGGGGTCCAAGAGACCCAGTACTTC. This gives the protein CASSLGVQETQYF.

The CDR3 loop reads CAISEPGQGARGNTIYF. The CDR3 region has the DNA TGTGCCATCAGTGAGCCAGGACAGGGGGCGAGAGGAAACACCATATATTTT. The J gene is TRBJ1-3, the V gene TRBV10-3; 11 bases fit TRBD1. Per germline, CDR1 ENHRY and CDR2 SYGVKD. Trimming took 2 bases from V and 4 from J; bases not matched to a gene: 7. The CDR3 sequence is 17 residues long.

The sample holds one count of this clone. The genes are TRBV7-9 and TRBJ2-7; TRBD2 matches 13 bases. Germline CDR1 is SEHNR and CDR2 is FQNEAQ (reference sequence). The CDR3 contains 17 residues. J gave up 0 bases and V 5 bases, and 7 bases lay outside the gene matches. Here the CDR3 DNA reads TGTGCCAGCAGCACGGGACTAGCGGGGCGACTCTCCTACGAGCAGTACTTC. Protein sequence: CASSTGLAGRLSYEQYF.

V is TRBV5-4 and J is TRBJ2-7; 11 nucleotides agree with TRBD2. Germline V lookup: CDR1 SGHNT, CDR2 YYREEE (reference sequence). The CDR3 runs 15 residues. Trimming cost V 0 bases and J 3 bases; bases outside gene matches: 2. This chain's CDR3 is CASSLELAGDYEQYF. In nucleotides, the CDR3 is TGTGCCAGCAGCTTGGAACTAGCGGGGGACTACGAGCAGTACTTC.

With respect to this clone: The junction and the germline gene differ at one end; a read error may be behind it. The chain joins TRBV10-2 to TRBJ1-5; maybe TRBD1 (6 bases). CDR1 is WSHSY and CDR2 is SAAADI in the germline V gene. The CDR3 length is 15 residues. The CDR3 protein is CASSESRGGKQPQHF. CDR3 sequence (DNA): TGCGCCAGCAGTGAGTCGCGGGGGGGCAAACAGCCCCAGCATTTT.

V gene TRBV7-8 combines with J gene TRBJ1-5; D is uncertain. This CDR3 region has 16 residues. Germline V CDR1 and CDR2: SGHVS, FQNEAQ. The V and J ends lost 5 bases and 0 bases respectively, with 14 bases between them. The CDR3 loop is CASSPAETYSNQPQHF. The CDR3 DNA follows: TGTGCCAGCAGCCCGGCGGAGACCTATAGCAATCAGCCCCAGCATTTT.

The chain has TRBV30 and TRBJ2-7, with 10 bases matching TRBD1. The CDR3 totals 15 residues. The germline gives CDR1 GTSNPN, CDR2 SVGIG (reference sequence). Losses at the gene ends were 5 bases for V and 5 bases for J; bases not matched to a gene: 12. In DNA, the CDR3 is TGTGCCTGGGCGACAGGGGGCGCGGATAAAAACGAGCAGTACTTC. It codes for CAWATGGADKNEQYF.

The gene calls are TRBV5-1 and TRBJ2-5; D remains unclear. This CDR3 spans 13 amino acids. The V gene lost 1 base and the J gene lost 5 bases, with 9 bases spanning the gap. In germline, CDR1 is SGHRS, CDR2 YFSETQ. CDR3 sequence reads: CASSLRWRETQYF. CDR3 DNA sequence: TGCGCCAGCAGCTTGAGGTGGCGGGAGACCCAGTACTTC.

This chain uses TRBV7-2 with TRBJ1-5; tentative D call: TRBD1 (5 bases). The CDR3 covers 14 residues. The germline CDR1 and CDR2 sequences are SGHTA and FQGNSA. V lost 6 bases to trimming and J lost 4 bases, with 13 bases between them. CDR3 amino acids: CASRMGGRNQPQHF. The CDR3 DNA is TGTGCCAGCAGAATGGGGGGGAGGAATCAGCCCCAGCATTTT.

This CDR3 is CASKAGGNEKLFF. Written as DNA, the CDR3 is TGTGCCAGCAAGGCAGGGGGAAATGAAAAACTGTTTTTT. V is TRBV9 and J is TRBJ1-4; TRBD1 agrees at 7 bases. CDR1 and CDR2 from the germline V gene are SGDLS and YYNGEE. The CDR3 consists of 13 residues. After removal of 6 bases from V and 5 bases from J, the junction contained 4 bases not matched to a gene.